This T cell receptor beta chain was sequenced during a study of blood T cell repertoires in COVID-19. Across the whole study: Samples came from the United States, Italy and Spain, spanning acute and convalescent COVID-19.

As processed by the authors: By means of reference gene primer amplification, nucleated cell counts were estimated. Clones were read by immunoSEQ multiplex PCR, and TCRdb kept only the in-frame ones, dropping some. V, J and clone size were drawn from that table, and D and trimming were deduced from the DNA. Of more than 100,000 clones listed, around 84% were seen once; the top ten hold roughly 2.2%. Participant ages covered roughly 18 to 89 years across 24 US areas. CDR3 length equals 15 residues. Per the germline V gene, CDR1 is SGDLS and CDR2 is YYNGEE. V shed 3 bases and J shed 5 bases, with 17 bases lying between them.

The TCR sequence derives from a man aged 40-50 years with acute COVID-19. Input material: PBMCs or T cells enriched from blood (not recorded which). This chain joins TRBV9 and TRBJ2-5; tentative D call: TRBD2 (5 bases). The CDR3 DNA reads TGTGCCAGCAGCGGGGGAGCCGGGTTGGGGGAGACCCAGTACTTC. Translated, it gives CASSGGAGLGETQYF. Complete variable domain (other parts from reference TRBV9 and TRBJ2-5): DSGVTQTPKHLITATGQRVTLRCSPRSGDLSVYWYQQSLDQGLQFLIQYYNGEERAKGNILERFSAQQFPDLHSELNLSSLELGDSALYFCASSGGAGLGETQYFGPGTRLLVL.